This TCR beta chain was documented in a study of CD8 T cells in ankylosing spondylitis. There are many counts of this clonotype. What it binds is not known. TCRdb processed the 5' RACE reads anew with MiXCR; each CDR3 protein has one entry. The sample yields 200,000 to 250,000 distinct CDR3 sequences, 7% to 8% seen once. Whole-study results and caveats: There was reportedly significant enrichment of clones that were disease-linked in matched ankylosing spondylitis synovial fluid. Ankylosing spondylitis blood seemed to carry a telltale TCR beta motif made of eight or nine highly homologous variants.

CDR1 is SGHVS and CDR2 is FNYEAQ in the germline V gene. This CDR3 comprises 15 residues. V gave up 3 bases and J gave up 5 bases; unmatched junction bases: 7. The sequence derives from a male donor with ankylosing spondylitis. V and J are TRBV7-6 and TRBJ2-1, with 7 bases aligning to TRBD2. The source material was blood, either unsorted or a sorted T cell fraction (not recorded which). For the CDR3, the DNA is TGTGCCAGCAGCTTGTCGACTAGCAAAAACAATGAGCAGTTCTTC. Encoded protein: CASSLSTSKNNEQFF.